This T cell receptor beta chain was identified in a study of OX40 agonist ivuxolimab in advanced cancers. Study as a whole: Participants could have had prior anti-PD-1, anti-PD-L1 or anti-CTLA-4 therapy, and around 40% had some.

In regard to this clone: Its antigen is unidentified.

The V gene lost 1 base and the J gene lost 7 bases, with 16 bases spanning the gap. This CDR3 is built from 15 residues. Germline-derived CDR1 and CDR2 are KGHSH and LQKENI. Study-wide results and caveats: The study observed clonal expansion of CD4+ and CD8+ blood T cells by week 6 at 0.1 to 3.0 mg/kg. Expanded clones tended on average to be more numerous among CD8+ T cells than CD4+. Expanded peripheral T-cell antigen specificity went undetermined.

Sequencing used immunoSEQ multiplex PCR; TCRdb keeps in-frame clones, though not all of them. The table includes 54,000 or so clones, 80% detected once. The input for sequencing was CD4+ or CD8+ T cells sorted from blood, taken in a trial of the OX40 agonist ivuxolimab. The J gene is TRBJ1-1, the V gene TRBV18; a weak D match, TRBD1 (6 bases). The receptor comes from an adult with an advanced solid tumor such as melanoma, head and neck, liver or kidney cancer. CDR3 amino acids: CASSPRPGARIEAFF. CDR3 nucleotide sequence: TGTGCCAGCTCACCACGACCAGGGGCGCGCATTGAAGCTTTCTTT. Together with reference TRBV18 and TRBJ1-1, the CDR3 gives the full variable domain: NAGVMQNPRHLVRRRGQEARLRCSPMKGHSHVYWYRQLPEEGLKFMVYLQKENIIDESGMPKERFSAEFPKEGPSILRIQQVVRGDSAAYFCASSPRPGARIEAFFGQGTRLTVV.